This TCR beta chain is drawn from a study of blood T cells in healthy people across ages. The study's findings and limits: Both naive CD4+ cell counts and diversity were greater in long-lived donors than in aged donors. There was no known CMV status for donors, so expanded clonotype changes were possibly confounded.

In germline, CDR1 is LGHNT, CDR2 FRNRAP. V lost 4 bases and J lost 1; bases outside the gene matches: 7. The CDR3 is made up of 16 amino acids. In the case of this clonotype: Its antigen is as yet unknown.

The second PCR ran roughly 7 to 12 cycles with a sample-barcoded 5' primer and J-beta primers. Every sample returned 2.5 million or more CDR3-containing paired-end reads. One entry per CDR3 protein, called by TCRdb with MiXCR from the 5' RACE reads. The data contain around 1,800,000 distinct CDR3 sequences, more than 35% of them singletons. Sequenced material: blood. The receptor was derived from a human donor in good health. This chain uses TRBV12-5 with TRBJ1-1; TRBD1 matches 9 bases. For the CDR3, the DNA is TGTGCTAGTGGTTGGGGGACAGGGTTGAGGAACACTGAAGCTTTCTTT. Amino acid sequence: CASGWGTGLRNTEAFF.